These T cell receptor beta chains were read from a single sample in a study of T cells in Graves' hyperthyroidism and ophthalmopathy. TCRdb fed the multiplex PCR reads into MiXCR, producing one record per CDR3 protein. The data contain a few hundred thousand distinct CDR3 sequences, roughly 50% of them singletons. The specimen sequenced was peripheral blood or thyroid tissue (not recorded which). Receptors were obtained from a woman under 30 with Graves' hyperthyroidism. Both conserved end residues are part of each CDR3. The D gene is left open where the match is weak. Not every row has a clone size; where given, it reads once, few, many or a size class.

>NA|TRBJ2-1|12|TRBV7-9|TRBD1
CASSRGHYEQFF
TGTGCCAGCAGCAGGGGGCACTACGAGCAGTTCTTC
>NA|TRBJ2-7|14|TRBV20-1|TRBD1
CSATRPGQDYEQYF
TGCAGTGCTACTCGTCCGGGACAGGACTACGAGCAGTACTTC
>NA|TRBJ2-2|17|TRBV19|TRBD1
CASRASKGQTNTGELFF
TGTGCCAGTAGAGCCAGTAAGGGACAGACGAACACCGGGGAGCTGTTTTTT
>many|TRBJ1-6|15|TRBV10-2|TRBD1
CASSPSTGAGSPLHF
TGCGCCAGCAGCCCGTCGACAGGGGCGGGTTCACCCCTCCACTTT
>NA|TRBJ1-2|14|TRBV5-2|NA
CASNRGQGSVGYTF
TGTGCCAGCAACCGCGGGCAGGGTTCGGTTGGCTACACCTTC
>few|TRBJ2-6|17|TRBV15|TRBD1
CATSGQGPFTGANVLTF
TGTGCCACCAGCGGACAGGGCCCCTTCACTGGGGCCAACGTCCTGACTTTC
>NA|TRBJ1-2|13|TRBV2|TRBD1
CARSETGHYGYTF
TGTGCCAGAAGTGAGACAGGGCACTATGGCTACACCTTC
>NA|TRBJ2-7|14|TRBV7-2|TRBD2
CASSQEPRGGEQYF
TGCGCCAGCAGCCAAGAACCACGGGGGGGCGAGCAGTACTTC
>many|TRBJ1-5|16|TRBV9|TRBD1
CASSVGVGQGNQPQHF
TGTGCCAGCAGCGTCGGGGTGGGACAGGGGAATCAGCCCCAGCATTTT
>few|TRBJ2-7|16|TRBV2|TRBD2
CASSGPLTSAEDEQYF
TGTGCCAGCAGTGGGCCTTTGACTAGCGCGGAGGACGAGCAGTACTTC
>NA|TRBJ2-7|16|TRBV7-2|NA
CASSSPIRERAWEQYF
TGTGCCAGCAGCTCGCCCATACGGGAAAGGGCTTGGGAGCAGTACTTC
>few|TRBJ1-2|16|TRBV9|NA
CASSVVKGGLNYGYTF
TGTGCCAGCAGCGTAGTGAAGGGGGGTCTGAACTATGGCTACACCTTC
>NA|TRBJ2-5|11|TRBV24-1|NA
CATLRGGTQYF
TGTGCCACCCTAAGGGGAGGGACCCAGTACTTC
>many|TRBJ1-4|15|TRBV7-9|TRBD1
CASSASTGRREKLFF
TGTGCCAGCAGCGCCTCGACAGGGCGCCGGGAAAAACTGTTTTTT
>once|TRBJ2-7|14|TRBV7-6|NA
CASSQATESYEQYF
TGTGCCAGCAGCCAAGCGACGGAGTCCTACGAGCAGTACTTC
>few|TRBJ1-5|15|TRBV5-5|NA
CASSQTDRSNQPQHF
TGTGCCAGCAGCCAAACCGACAGGAGCAATCAGCCCCAGCATTTT
>few|TRBJ1-5|15|TRBV12-3/TRBV12-4|NA
CASSLGRGGRQPQHF
TGTGCCAGCAGTTTGGGGAGGGGCGGTCGGCAGCCCCAGCATTTT
>NA|TRBJ2-2|15|TRBV2|TRBD2
CASSDEAGDTGELFF
TGTGCCAGCAGTGATGAAGCGGGGGACACCGGGGAGCTGTTTTTT
>few|TRBJ2-7|14|TRBV5-4|TRBD2
CASSFLAGPYEQYF
TGTGCCAGCAGCTTCCTAGCGGGACCATACGAGCAGTACTTC
>NA|TRBJ2-6|16|TRBV2|TRBD2
CASSELGLAGANVLTF
TGTGCCAGCAGTGAACTGGGACTAGCGGGAGCCAACGTCCTGACTTTC
>few|TRBJ1-4|14|TRBV12-3/TRBV12-4|NA
CASSFHRTNEKLFF
TGTGCCAGCAGTTTCCACCGTACTAATGAAAAACTGTTTTTT
>many|TRBJ2-7|13|TRBV29-1|TRBD1
CSVDLAGRGKQYF
TGCAGCGTTGACCTAGCCGGCAGGGGGAAGCAGTACTTC
>many|TRBJ1-6|13|TRBV20-1|NA
CSARGTDNSPLHF
TGCAGTGCTAGAGGGACAGATAATTCACCCCTCCACTTT
>once|TRBJ2-1|14|TRBV2|TRBD2
CASRGTSGYNEQFF
TGTGCCAGCAGAGGGACTAGCGGTTACAATGAGCAGTTCTTC
>NA|TRBJ2-2|13|TRBV25-1|NA
CASSYRPRGELFF
TGTGCCAGCAGTTATCGACCCCGCGGGGAGCTGTTTTTT
>NA|TRBJ1-4|14|TRBV7-9|NA
CASSLSLLNEKLFF
TGTGCCAGCAGCTTATCCTTGCTTAATGAAAAACTGTTTTTT
>NA|TRBJ2-7|16|TRBV7-9|NA
CASSYYDGHPNYEQYF
TGTGCCAGCAGCTATTACGATGGTCATCCTAACTACGAGCAGTACTTC
>once|TRBJ1-5|15|TRBV2|NA
CASRRDGGSNQPQHF
TGTGCCAGCAGGAGGGACGGGGGTAGCAATCAGCCCCAGCATTTT
>many|TRBJ2-7|11|TRBV10-3|NA
CAISLDDEQYF
TGTGCCATCAGTCTCGACGACGAGCAGTACTTC
>few|TRBJ1-1|13|TRBV6-5|NA
CASSYRTGSEAFF
TGTGCCAGCAGTTATCGGACGGGGTCTGAAGCTTTCTTT
>NA|TRBJ2-7|15|TRBV25-1|NA
CASSEFLGLWDEQYF
TGTGCCAGCAGTGAGTTCCTCGGTTTATGGGACGAGCAGTACTTC
>NA|TRBJ1-1|13|TRBV20-1|TRBD1
CSASEGQYTEAFF
TGCAGTGCTTCAGAGGGACAGTACACTGAAGCTTTCTTT
>NA|TRBJ2-7|13|TRBV2|NA
CASSAGRAYEQYF
TGTGCCAGCAGTGCGGGCAGGGCCTACGAGCAGTACTTC
>once|TRBJ1-4|14|TRBV15|NA
CATSRGAGLEKLFF
TGTGCCACCAGCAGAGGGGCAGGTTTGGAAAAACTGTTTTTT
>NA|TRBJ2-7|14|TRBV6-1|TRBD2
CASSDAAGGSVQYF
TGTGCCAGCAGTGATGCGGCGGGAGGGTCCGTCCAGTACTTC
>many|TRBJ2-7|11|TRBV2|NA
CASSDFYEQYF
TGTGCCAGCAGTGACTTCTACGAGCAGTACTTC
>few|TRBJ2-7|14|TRBV5-6|NA
CASSLAYSFYEQYF
TGTGCCAGCAGCTTGGCCTATTCCTTCTACGAGCAGTACTTC
>NA|TRBJ1-6|16|TRBV7-2|NA
CASSLDRRLEHSPLHF
TGTGCCAGCAGCTTAGATCGAAGACTAGAGCATTCACCCCTCCACTTT
>NA|TRBJ1-5|15|TRBV20-1|TRBD1
CSAKRTGDLNQPQHF
TGCAGTGCCAAAAGGACAGGGGACTTAAATCAGCCCCAGCATTTT
>few|TRBJ1-1|14|TRBV7-3|NA
CASSPQGLSTEAFF
TGTGCCAGCAGCCCCCAGGGCTTGAGCACTGAAGCTTTCTTT
>NA|TRBJ1-3|16|TRBV7-9|NA
CASSLPSSQAMNTIYF
TGCGCCAGCAGCTTGCCCAGCAGTCAAGCTATGAACACCATATATTTT
>once|TRBJ2-7|13|TRBV7-9|TRBD1
CASSLRQGDEQYF
TGTGCCAGCAGCCTCAGACAGGGTGACGAGCAGTACTTC